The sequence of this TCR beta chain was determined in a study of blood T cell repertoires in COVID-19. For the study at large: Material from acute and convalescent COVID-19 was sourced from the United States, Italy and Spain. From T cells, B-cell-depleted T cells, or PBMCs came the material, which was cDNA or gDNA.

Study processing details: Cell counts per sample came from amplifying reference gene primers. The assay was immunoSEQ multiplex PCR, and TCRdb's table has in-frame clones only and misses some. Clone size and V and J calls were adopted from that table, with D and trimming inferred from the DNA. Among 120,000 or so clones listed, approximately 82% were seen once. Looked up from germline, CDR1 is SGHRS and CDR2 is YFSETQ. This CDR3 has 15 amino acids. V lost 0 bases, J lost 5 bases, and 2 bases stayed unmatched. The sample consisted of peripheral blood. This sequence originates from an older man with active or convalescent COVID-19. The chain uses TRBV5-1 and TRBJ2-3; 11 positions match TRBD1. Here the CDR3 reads CASSLAGTGGDTQYF. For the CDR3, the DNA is TGCGCCAGCAGCTTGGCGGGGACAGGGGGAGATACGCAGTATTTT.